This T cell receptor (beta chain) was recorded in a study of T cell responses to AZD1222 COVID-19 vaccine. Study outcomes and limitations: Reports say nearly half of spike-specific TCRs go after unmutated variant regions. Increases in Spike-specific TCR breadth and depth were seen after two AZD1222 doses.

As for this clone: The antigen is unknown.

Produced via immunoSEQ multiplex PCR; TCRdb's table is partial and in-frame only. The profile shows over 100,000 clones, approximately 84% of them singletons. The receptor's source is an adult in good health. Material: peripheral blood, obtained on day 0 of AZD1222 vaccination.

In nucleotides, the CDR3 is TGTGCCAGCAGCGATGGGACAGCCCTCGAAGCTTTCTTT. Its protein product is CASSDGTALEAFF. This sequence joins TRBV2 and TRBJ1-1; 7 positions match TRBD1. Trimming removed 6 bases from V and 8 bases from J; junction bases left unmatched: 9. Germline lookup yields CDR1 SNHLY and CDR2 FYNNEI. The CDR3 consists of 13 residues.